Reported below is one T cell receptor beta chain. The sample comes from a study of blood T cell repertoires in COVID-19. Across the study: From the United States, Italy and Spain came samples of acute and convalescent COVID-19.

CDR1 and CDR2 (germline): MNHNY, SVGAGI (reference sequence). This CDR3 contains 14 residues. V was trimmed by 3 bases and J by 4 bases, leaving 12 bases between them. Self-reported history from a screening survey and questionnaire set each donor's cohort. In the authors' methods: Estimates of nucleated cell counts were drawn from the amplification of reference gene primers. Here immunoSEQ multiplex PCR was the method, and the copy in TCRdb shows in-frame clones only, minus some. For V, J and clone size, that table is used; D and trimming come from the DNA. The table records 490,000 or so clones, 75% to 90% of them present only once.

This receptor was taken from a woman in her sixties or seventies who had recovered from COVID-19. The sample taken for sequencing was PBMCs or T cells enriched from blood (not recorded which). This chain links TRBV6-6 with TRBJ1-1; D possibly corresponds to TRBD1 (6 bases). The CDR3: CASSYTTGPTEAFF. The CDR3 coding sequence is TGTGCCAGCAGTTATACGACAGGCCCCACTGAAGCTTTCTTT.